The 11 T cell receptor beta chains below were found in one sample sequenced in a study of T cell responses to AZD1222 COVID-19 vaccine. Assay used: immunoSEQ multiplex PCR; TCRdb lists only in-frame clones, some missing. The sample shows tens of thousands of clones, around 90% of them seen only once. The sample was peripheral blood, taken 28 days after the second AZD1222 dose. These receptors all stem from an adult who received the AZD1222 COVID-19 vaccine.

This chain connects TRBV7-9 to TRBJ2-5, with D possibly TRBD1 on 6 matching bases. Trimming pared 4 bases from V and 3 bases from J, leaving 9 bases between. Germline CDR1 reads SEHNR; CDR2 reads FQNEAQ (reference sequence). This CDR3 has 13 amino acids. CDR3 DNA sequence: TGTGCCAGCAGCTCGAGGACAGAAGAGACCCAGTACTTC. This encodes CASSSRTEETQYF.

In nucleotides, the CDR3 is TGTGCCAGCAGCCCCGCCGGACAGTCAAAAGAGACCCAGTACTTC. Its protein product is CASSPAGQSKETQYF. The genes are TRBV9 and TRBJ2-5, with a possible D match to TRBD1 (6 bases). The CDR3 spans 15 residues. Germline V gives CDR1 SGDLS, CDR2 YYNGEE. The V end lost 4 bases, the J end lost 3 bases, and 16 bases lay between the germline ends.

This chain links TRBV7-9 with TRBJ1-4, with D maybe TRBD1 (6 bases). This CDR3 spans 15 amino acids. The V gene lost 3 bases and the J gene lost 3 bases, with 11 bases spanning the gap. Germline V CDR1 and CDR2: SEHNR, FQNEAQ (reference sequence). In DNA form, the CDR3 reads TGTGCCAGCAGCTTCTACAGGGACCCTAATGAAAAACTGTTTTTT. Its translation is CASSFYRDPNEKLFF.

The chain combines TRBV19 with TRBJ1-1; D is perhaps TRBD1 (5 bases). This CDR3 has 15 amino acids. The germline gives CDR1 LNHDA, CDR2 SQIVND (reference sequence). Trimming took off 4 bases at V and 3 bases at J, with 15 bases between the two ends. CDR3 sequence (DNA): TGTGCCAGTAGTACCCTCGGGACCGGCGACACTGAAGCTTTCTTT. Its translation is CASSTLGTGDTEAFF.

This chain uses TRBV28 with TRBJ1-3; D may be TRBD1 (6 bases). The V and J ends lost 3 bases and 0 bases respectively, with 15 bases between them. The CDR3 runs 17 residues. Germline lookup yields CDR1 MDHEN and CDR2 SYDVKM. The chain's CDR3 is CASSLPQGFASGNTIYF. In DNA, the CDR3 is TGTGCCAGCAGTTTGCCGCAGGGGTTTGCCTCTGGAAACACCATATATTTT. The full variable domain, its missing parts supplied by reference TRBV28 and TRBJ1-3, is DVKVTQSSRYLVKRTGEKVFLECVQDMDHENMFWYRQDPGLGLRLIYFSYDVKMKEKGDIPEGYSVSREKKERFSLILESASTNQTSMYLCASSLPQGFASGNTIYFGEGSWLTVV.

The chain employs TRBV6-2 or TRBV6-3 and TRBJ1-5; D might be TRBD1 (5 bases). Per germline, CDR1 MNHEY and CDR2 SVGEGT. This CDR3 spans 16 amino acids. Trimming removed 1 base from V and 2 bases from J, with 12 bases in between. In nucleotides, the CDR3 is TGTGCCAGCAGTTACTTCCGAGGGGTCGGCAATCAGCCCCAGCATTTT. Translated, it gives CASSYFRGVGNQPQHF.

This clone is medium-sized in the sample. CDR3: CASREHSSPLHF. The CDR3 nucleotides are TGTGCCAGCAGGGAACACTCCTCACCCCTCCACTTT. The chain has TRBV28 and TRBJ1-6, with no clear D. The V end lost 6 bases, the J end lost 10 bases, and 10 bases lay between the germline ends. The germline CDR1 and CDR2 sequences are MDHEN and SYDVKM. The CDR3 sequence is 12 residues long.

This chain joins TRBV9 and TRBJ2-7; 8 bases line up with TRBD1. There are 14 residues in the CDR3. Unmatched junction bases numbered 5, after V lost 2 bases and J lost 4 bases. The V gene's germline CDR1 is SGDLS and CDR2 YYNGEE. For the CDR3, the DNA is TGTGCCAGCAGCGTCAGGGACAGGCCTTACGAGCAGTACTTC. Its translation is CASSVRDRPYEQYF.

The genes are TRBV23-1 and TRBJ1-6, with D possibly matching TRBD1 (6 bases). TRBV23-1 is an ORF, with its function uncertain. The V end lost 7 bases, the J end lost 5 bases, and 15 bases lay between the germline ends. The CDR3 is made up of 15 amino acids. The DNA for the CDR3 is TGCGCCAGCACCACAGGGAAGGGGAATAATTCACCCCTCCACTTT. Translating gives CASTTGKGNNSPLHF.

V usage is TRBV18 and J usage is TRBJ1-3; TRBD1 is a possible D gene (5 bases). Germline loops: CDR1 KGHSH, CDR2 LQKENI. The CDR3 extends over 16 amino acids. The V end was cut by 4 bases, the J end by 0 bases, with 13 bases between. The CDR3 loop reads CASSLTTRGSGNTIYF. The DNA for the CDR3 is TGTGCCAGCTCACTGACAACGAGGGGCTCTGGAAACACCATATATTTT.

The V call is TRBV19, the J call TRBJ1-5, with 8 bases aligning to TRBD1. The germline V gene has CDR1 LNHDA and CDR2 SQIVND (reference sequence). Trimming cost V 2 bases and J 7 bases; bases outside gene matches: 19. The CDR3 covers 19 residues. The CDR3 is CASSISGDRGFGGRQPQHF. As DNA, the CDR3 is TGTGCCAGTAGTATAAGTGGAGACAGGGGATTCGGAGGTCGACAGCCCCAGCATTTT.